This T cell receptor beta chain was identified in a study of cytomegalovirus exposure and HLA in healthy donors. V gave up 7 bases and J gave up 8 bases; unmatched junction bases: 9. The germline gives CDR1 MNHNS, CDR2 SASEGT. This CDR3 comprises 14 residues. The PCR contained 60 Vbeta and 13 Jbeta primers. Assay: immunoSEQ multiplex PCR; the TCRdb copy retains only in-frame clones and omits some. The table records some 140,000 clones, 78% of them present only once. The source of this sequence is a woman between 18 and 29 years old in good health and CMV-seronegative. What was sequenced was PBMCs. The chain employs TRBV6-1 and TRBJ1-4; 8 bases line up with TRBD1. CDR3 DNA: TGTGCCAGCACCTCACAGGGGGAACGAGAAAAACTGTTTTTT. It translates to CASTSQGEREKLFF.